This paragraph covers one TCR beta chain sequence. Only a few counts were recorded for this clonotype. No cognate antigen has been identified for it. Per-base quality was not reported, and no clone a single base away is much larger than it. The data belong to a study of T cell repertoires in cytomegalovirus infection (dated by TCRdb to between 2018 and 2021). About the full investigation: Donor HLA type was relevant to the analysis, because carriage of CMV infection together with the matching HLA type was indicated by public TCR beta signatures. What the authors observed across the whole study: Carriers of CMV infection plus the relevant HLA type were discriminated by the cumulative frequency of public TCR beta family members in the study cohort and in an independent roughly 400-donor cohort. The ex vivo response was dominated by HLA-C-restricted CMV-specific TCR beta clonotypes, which also provided the single most frequent clonotype in two of eight donors.

These reads were obtained on an Illumina HiSeq 1500. In TCRdb, the public reads were trimmed at Q25 with fastp and aligned with MiXCR, with productive beta chains retained. Entries that share a CDR3 protein sequence are merged under the most common genes and DNA. Present in this sample are some 680,000 distinct CDR3 sequences, less than 40% of which were seen just once. The ten largest clones add up to about 2.8% of the sample. Including the terminal cysteine and phenylalanine, the CDR3 comprises 13 residues. Just CDR3 DNA is preserved here, 39 bases in frame from base 1. The trim is 10 bases for V and 4 bases for J, with a gap of 16 bases between the germline ends.

The V and J segments used are TRBV12-3 or TRBV12-4 and TRBJ1-2; D gene: possibly TRBD1, on 5 matching bases. The sequencing input was PBMCs. This receptor was identified in a human donor in good health (CMV status not recorded). Some clones in this sample may be carry-over from other donors' samples. This receptor has the CDR3 CAIQKQEIYGYTF. The sequence in DNA is TGTGCCATCCAAAAACAGGAGATCTATGGCTACACCTTC.